Listed below are T cell receptor beta chains from one sample, sequenced in a study of tumour-infiltrating T cells in Burkitt lymphoma. Sequencing was performed with immunoSEQ multiplex PCR; in TCRdb, only in-frame clones are kept and a portion is missing. The sample shows around 9,200 clones, less than 65% of them seen only once. Sequencing used tumor tissue. The receptors come from a human donor with diffuse large B-cell lymphoma. The CDR3 runs from the conserved cysteine through the conserved F or W. D genes are given only for firm matches. The size of a clone is reported for some rows only, either as once, few or many, or as a class for expanded clones.

14	TRBJ1-3	-	TRBV6-6	few	TGTGCCAGCAGTCCTCCTGGCTCTGGAAACACCATATATTTT	CASSPPGSGNTIYF
15	TRBJ2-5	TRBD2	TRBV11-3	-	TGTGCCAGCAGCTTGATTAGCGGGGAATTGGAGACCCAGTACTTC	CASSLISGELETQYF
15	TRBJ2-1	TRBD2	TRBV7-9	-	TGTGCCAGCACCCCCCCCCTAGCGGGGTACAATGAGCAGTTCTTC	CASTPPLAGYNEQFF
14	TRBJ1-2	-	TRBV7-9	-	TGTGCCAGCAGCTTCGAGGGGGGGGCCCATGGCTACACCTTC	CASSFEGGAHGYTF
15	TRBJ2-2	TRBD1	TRBV30	once	TGTGCCTGTCCCGGGACAGTGATTAACACCGGGGAGCTGTTTTTT	CACPGTVINTGELFF
16	TRBJ1-2	-	TRBV4-1	-	TGCGCCAGCAGCCAAGATCGGACAGTAGTTCGGGATGGCTACACCTTC	CASSQDRTVVRDGYTF
15	TRBJ2-7	TRBD2	TRBV19	-	TGTGCCAGTAGTACAAATCCTAGCGGACACTACGAGCAGTACTTC	CASSTNPSGHYEQYF
13	TRBJ1-2	-	TRBV27	-	TGTGCCAGCAGTCCTACAGTGGGCTATGGCTACACCTTC	CASSPTVGYGYTF
14	TRBJ2-5	TRBD1	TRBV27	-	TGTGCCAGCAGTTTGGGACAGGGAAGAGAGACCCAGTACTTC	CASSLGQGRETQYF
18	TRBJ2-5	TRBD1	TRBV28	few	TGTGCCAGCAGCTGGGGCGTTCGGACAGGCCTAATCCAAGAGACCCAGTACTTC	CASSWGVRTGLIQETQYF
13	TRBJ1-1	-	TRBV19	medium-sized	TGTGCCAGTAGTATCTCGGGGGACACTGAAGCTTTCTTT	CASSISGDTEAFF
12	TRBJ1-1	-	TRBV19	-	TGTGCCAGTAGTAAGGCCCCCATCGGAGCTTTCTTT	CASSKAPIGAFF
15	TRBJ1-6	-	TRBV7-9	few	TGTGCCAGCAGCGGGGGGAAATCCCCAAATTCACCCCTCCACTTT	CASSGGKSPNSPLHF
15	TRBJ2-7	-	TRBV4-1	-	TGCGCCAGCAGCCAATTTCCGGACCCCTCCTACGAGCAGTACTTC	CASSQFPDPSYEQYF
13	TRBJ1-6	TRBD1	TRBV7-2	once	TGTGCCAGCAGCTTGGACAGGGATTCACCCCTCCACTTT	CASSLDRDSPLHF